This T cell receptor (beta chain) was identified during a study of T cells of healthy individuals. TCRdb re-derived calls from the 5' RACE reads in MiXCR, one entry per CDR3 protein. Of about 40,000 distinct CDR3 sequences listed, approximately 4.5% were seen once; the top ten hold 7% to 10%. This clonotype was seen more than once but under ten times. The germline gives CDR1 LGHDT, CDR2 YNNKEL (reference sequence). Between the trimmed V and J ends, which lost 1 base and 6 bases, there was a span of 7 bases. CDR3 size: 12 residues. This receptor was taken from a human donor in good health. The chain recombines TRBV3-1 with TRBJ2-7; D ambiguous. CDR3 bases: TGTGCCAGCAGCCAAGCTGATTCCGAGCAGTACTTC. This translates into CASSQADSEQYF.